The rows below give T cell receptor beta chains drawn from one sample of a study of blood T cells in healthy people across ages. TCRdb ran MiXCR on the 5' RACE reads and lists one entry per CDR3 protein. The sample has some 850,000 distinct CDR3 sequences, 25% to 30% seen once; the top ten hold about 3%. These data were likewise used in another study, on T cells of mothers and their children.

The sample was blood. These receptors originate from a boy younger than 18 in good health. Both conserved end residues are part of each CDR3. Each record gives: V gene, D gene, J gene, clone size, CDR3 DNA, CDR3 protein. A D gene is named only where the DNA matches it firmly. Expanded clones are given a class, and other clones once, few, many or no size at all.

>TRBV20-1|TRBD2|TRBJ2-7|.
TGCAGTGCTAGGCCCGGGAGGTCCTACGAGCAGTACTTC
CSARPGRSYEQYF
>TRBV28|TRBD2|TRBJ2-5|.
TGTGCCAGCAGCGACCTGACCGGGACTAGCGGGGGGCGTGGGCAAGAGACCCAGTACTTC
CASSDLTGTSGGRGQETQYF
>TRBV6-6|.|TRBJ1-4|.
TGTGCCAGCAACCTGGAACAAGTAACTAATGAAAAACTGTTTTTT
CASNLEQVTNEKLFF
>TRBV7-9|TRBD2|TRBJ2-3|once
TGTGCCAGCAGCTTTAGCGGGACCACAGATACGCAGTATTTT
CASSFSGTTDTQYF
>TRBV20-1|TRBD2|TRBJ2-3|few
TGCAGTGCTAGAATTAGCGGGGGAGTGGATACGCAGTATTTT
CSARISGGVDTQYF
>TRBV29-1|TRBD1|TRBJ1-2|.
TGCAGCGTTGGTGGGACAGGGGTTGGCTACGCCTTC
CSVGGTGVGYAF
>TRBV9|.|TRBJ2-1|.
TGTGCCAGCAGCGTAATTAGGGCCGATGAGCAGTTCTTC
CASSVIRADEQFF
>TRBV6-1|.|TRBJ1-2|.
TGTGCCAGCAGTGAAGGTCACAGTCCAGCTTATGGCTACACCTTC
CASSEGHSPAYGYTF
>TRBV20-1|TRBD2|TRBJ2-5|.
TGCAGTGCGGGACTAGCGGGGAAAGAGACCCAGTACTTC
CSAGLAGKETQYF
>TRBV20-1|.|TRBJ2-7|.
TGCAGTGCTAGAGTTAGGGGGTACTACGAGCAGTACTTC
CSARVRGYYEQYF
>TRBV5-1|TRBD1|TRBJ2-5|.
TGCGCCAGCAGTCCGGACAGGGTAGGGAAGACCCAGTACTTC
CASSPDRVGKTQYF
>TRBV3-1|.|TRBJ2-5|.
TGTGCCAGCAGCCAAGATTATCAGCGGGAGACCCAGTACTTC
CASSQDYQRETQYF
>TRBV7-6|TRBD1|TRBJ2-6|few
TGTGCCAGCAGTTCCCTAGTGGGACAGGAGAACTCTGGGGCCAACGTCCTGACTTTC
CASSSLVGQENSGANVLTF
>TRBV10-2|TRBD1|TRBJ1-2|few
TGCGCCAGCAGCCCTGACAGGGAGAACTACGTCTACACCTTC
CASSPDRENYVYTF
>TRBV2|TRBD1|TRBJ2-5|few
TGTGCCAGCAGTGAACTCAGGGGGCAATTTAAGGAGCAGTACTTC
CASSELRGQFKEQYF
>TRBV20-1|.|TRBJ2-1|.
TGCAGTGCTAGAGATCGGGGACCGCGCTCCTACAATGAGCAGTTCTTC
CSARDRGPRSYNEQFF
>TRBV7-2|.|TRBJ1-2|.
TGTGCCAGCAGCCTCTCCCAGGACGATGGCTACACCTTC
CASSLSQDDGYTF
>TRBV20-1|TRBD2|TRBJ2-2|.
TGCAGTGCTAGAGATCCTAGCGGGGGGCTGGGCACCGGGGAGCTGTTTTTT
CSARDPSGGLGTGELFF
>TRBV29-1|.|TRBJ2-1|.
TGCAGCGTCGAAGGGAGGGGGGTCAATGAGCAGTTCTTC
CSVEGRGVNEQFF
>TRBV5-1|.|TRBJ2-5|.
TGCGCCAGCAGCTTACGGGACCTCCAGACCCAGTACTTC
CASSLRDLQTQYF
>TRBV18|TRBD1|TRBJ2-3|.
TGTGCCAGCTCACGAGACAGGGTGTTTGGAGATACGCAGTATTTT
CASSRDRVFGDTQYF
>TRBV10-3|.|TRBJ1-4|.
TGTGCCACCGGGGGCGGTCCCGCTAATGAAAAACTGTTTTTT
CATGGGPANEKLFF
>TRBV7-2|TRBD2|TRBJ2-2|few
TGTGCCAGCAGCTGGACTAGCGCGGTTCTCTCCGGGGAGCTGTTTTTT
CASSWTSAVLSGELFF
>TRBV2|.|TRBJ1-1|.
TGTGCCAGCAGGAGGGACGGGAACACTGAAGCTTTCTTT
CASRRDGNTEAFF
>TRBV4-1|TRBD1|TRBJ2-7|few
TGCGCCAGCAGCCAGCTCCCGGGACAGGGGAACGAGCAGTACTTC
CASSQLPGQGNEQYF
>TRBV5-1|.|TRBJ2-5|.
TGCGCCAGCAGCCCTGAAAATGGTAGCGGCTTCGGGACCCAGTACTTC
CASSPENGSGFGTQYF
>TRBV20-1|TRBD1|TRBJ2-1|.
TGCAGTGCTAGAGCTCCGTTAGGGACAGGGATAGATAATGAGCAGTTCTTC
CSARAPLGTGIDNEQFF
>TRBV27|.|TRBJ1-5|few
TGCGCCAGCAGTTTATTCTCGGGTCAGCCCCAGCATTTT
CASSLFSGQPQHF
>TRBV7-3|.|TRBJ1-2|.
TGTGCCAGCAGCGCACTGGGAAGCTTGGACCCTTATGGCCACACCTTC
CASSALGSLDPYGHTF
>TRBV7-9|.|TRBJ2-1|.
TGTGCCAGCAGCTTAGACCTCAGTAATGAGCAGTTCTTC
CASSLDLSNEQFF
>TRBV9|.|TRBJ2-5|.
TGTGCCAGCAGCGTGTTCAGTGTCGGGGGCCCCTTTGGGGAGACCCAGTACTTC
CASSVFSVGGPFGETQYF
>TRBV29-1|TRBD1|TRBJ2-7|few
TGCAGCGTTGAAGGGGGGCAGGGGGCCGCCTACGAGCAGTACTTC
CSVEGGQGAAYEQYF
>TRBV4-1|TRBD2|TRBJ2-2|few
TGCGCCAGCAGCCAAATGAGGCGGGGGGCAGGCGGGGAGCTGTTTTTT
CASSQMRRGAGGELFF
>TRBV6-5|TRBD2|TRBJ2-5|.
TGTGCCAGCAGTTACACCTTTGGCGGGGGGGTACAAGAGACCCAGTACTTC
CASSYTFGGGVQETQYF
>TRBV7-3|.|TRBJ2-4|.
TGTGCCAGCAGCTCCCAGCCGAAGTGGCGGGGAGGCAAAAACATTCAGTACTTC
CASSSQPKWRGGKNIQYF
>TRBV5-1|TRBD2|TRBJ2-1|.
TGCGCCAGCAGCGGGACTAGCGGGGGGTCCTCCAATGAGCAGTTCTTC
CASSGTSGGSSNEQFF
>TRBV9|.|TRBJ1-2|.
TGTGCCAGCAGCGTACAGAGGGGAAGTGGCTACACCTTC
CASSVQRGSGYTF
>TRBV20-1|.|TRBJ1-6|.
TGCAGCGCTAGCCACGGGGCCCTTTTACACTTT
CSASHGALLHF
>TRBV5-1|TRBD1|TRBJ1-1|.
TGCGCCAGCAGCTTCGGAGACAGGGATTCGAACACTGAAGCTTTCTTT
CASSFGDRDSNTEAFF
>TRBV20-1|TRBD2|TRBJ2-1|few
TGCAGTGCTAGGGAAGCCCCGGGGGGGCCCTGGAATGAGCAGTTCTTC
CSAREAPGGPWNEQFF
>TRBV7-3|TRBD2|TRBJ2-5|few
TGTGCCAGCAGCCCCCAGGGACTAGCGTTAGAGACCCAGTACTTC
CASSPQGLALETQYF
>TRBV5-6|TRBD1|TRBJ2-5|few
TGTGCCAGCAGCTTGAAGGGACAGGGTGGACAAGAGACCCAGTACTTC
CASSLKGQGGQETQYF
>TRBV4-2|.|TRBJ2-5|few
TGTGCCAGCAGCCAAGATATAGGCCTAGGCCAAGTGAGCCAGTACTTC
CASSQDIGLGQVSQYF
>TRBV7-6|TRBD1|TRBJ1-6|few
TGTGCCAGCAGCTTACGGCTCGACAGGGGGTATTCACCCCTCCACTTT
CASSLRLDRGYSPLHF
>TRBV29-1|TRBD1|TRBJ2-5|few
TGCAGCGTCCTGAGCCGGGACAGACCCTACTTC
CSVLSRDRPYF
>TRBV7-2|.|TRBJ2-7|.
TGTGCCAGCAGCTTAGGGCCTGATACCTACGAGCAGTACTTC
CASSLGPDTYEQYF
>TRBV7-3|.|TRBJ2-1|.
TGTGCCAGCAGCGCCCATAGTGCTTCTCTCCTCGATGAGCAGTTCTTC
CASSAHSASLLDEQFF
>TRBV29-1|TRBD2|TRBJ2-1|.
TGCAGCGTCGGAGCGGGGGGGGGCTACAATGAGCAGTTCTTC
CSVGAGGGYNEQFF
>TRBV24-1|TRBD1|TRBJ2-1|.
TGTGCCACCAGTGATTCCGGGACAGGGAGAAAAGATGAGCAGTTCTTC
CATSDSGTGRKDEQFF
>TRBV30|.|TRBJ1-6|.
TGTGCCTGGAGTTTGAGAGGCCTGGATTCACCCCTCCACTTT
CAWSLRGLDSPLHF
>TRBV7-2|TRBD2|TRBJ2-3|few
TGTGCCAGCAGCTTAGCGGGACTAGGAGATACGCAGTATTTT
CASSLAGLGDTQYF